The T cell receptor beta chain described here comes from a study of CD8 T cells in ankylosing spondylitis (TCRdb year 2017). Regarding the study in general: The study profiled T cell receptor beta repertoires in healthy donors and ankylosing spondylitis patients to find disease-linked TCR variants. In total, the full study cohort was made up of over a hundred healthy donors and 25 to 30 ankylosing spondylitis patients. Peripheral blood was sampled, and synovial fluid was also collected from ankylosing spondylitis patients.

TCRdb records Illumina HiSeq 2500 as the sequencer. Quantitative 5'-RACE with molecular barcodes was the method used to prepare the TCR beta libraries. The study's own analysis went as follows. To identify disease-linked TCR variants, a new computational method was used, one built on a probabilistic model of VDJ rearrangement. TCRdb ran its own pipeline on the public reads, namely fastp trimming at Q25 and MiXCR clone calling, and kept in-frame beta chains. For every CDR3 protein sequence, its rows merge into one entry that carries the most common genes and DNA. TCRdb, not the original authors, processed these V and J calls. This sample is represented by roughly 150,000 distinct CDR3 sequences; 9.8% of them were singletons. The ten largest clones represent around 15% of the sample. CDR1 and CDR2 (DFQATT, SNEGSKA) derive from the germline V gene (reference sequence). There are 16 amino acids in the CDR3, from cysteine to phenylalanine inclusive. Solely the CDR3 DNA is kept, with 48 bases framed from the first base. The germline V end is reduced by 0 bases and the J end by 1 base; junction bases left unmatched: 5.

This clonotype showed up many times. Its antigen remains unidentified. Base qualities are not recorded, but no much larger clone differs from it by a single base. What the authors observed across the whole study: Significant enrichment of the disease-linked clones was reported in matched synovial fluid samples from ankylosing spondylitis patients. Some of the motif variants had been reported before in the synovial fluid and blood of reactive arthritis patients, a finding that suggests common disease-initiation mechanisms. A TCR beta motif of several highly homologous amino acid variants appeared characteristic of blood from ankylosing spondylitis patients. In peripheral blood, the disease-linked clones were found at relatively low frequencies and had a CD8+ phenotype.

Sequenced material: blood, either unsorted or a sorted T cell fraction (not recorded which). The sequence links TRBV20-1 to TRBJ2-2; TRBD2 matches 7 bases in the middle. This clonotype was obtained from a female donor with ankylosing spondylitis or in good health (not recorded which). In nucleotide form, the sequence is TGCAGTGCTAGAGATGTGGAGCGGGAGAACACCGGGGAGCTGTTTTTT. It encodes CSARDVERENTGELFF.